What follows describes a single TCR beta chain. This clone was seen ten or more times. What antigen it recognizes has not been identified. Base qualities are not recorded, but no much larger clone differs from it by a single base. Genomic DNA was extracted from sorted cells for sequencing of the TCRbeta CDR3 region. TCRbeta CDR3 regions were sequenced using the immunoSEQ Assay. TCRdb carries this immuneACCESS record with in-frame sequences only. Its versions omit some clonotypes, under half of them owing to an unresolved V gene in the studies checked, with the rest unexplained. Within this sample are fewer than 55,000 clones, with 84% of them counted one time only. The ten largest clones capture 20% to 25% of the sample. The sample is drawn from a study of OX40 agonist ivuxolimab in advanced cancers. For the study in its entirety: Ivuxolimab, which targeted the costimulatory receptor OX40 (CD134), was an agonistic, fully human IgG2 monoclonal antibody. Intravenous ivuxolimab was administered to patients every 2 weeks at six dose levels: 0.01, 0.1, 0.3, 1.5, 3 and 10 mg/kg. Of the approximately 50 dose-escalation patients, hepatocellular carcinoma was present in about 19, melanoma in around 15, renal cell carcinoma in 9 and head and neck cancer in 9. In the dose-escalation cohort, approximately 82% of patients were male, and the mean age was roughly 60 years with a range of roughly 20 to 79. Patients were allowed to have had prior anti-PD-1, anti-PD-L1 or anti-CTLA-4 therapy, and 30% to 40% of the dose-escalation patients had previously received checkpoint inhibitors. Partial responses occurred in three dose-escalation patients: two with cutaneous melanoma and one with hepatocellular carcinoma. Peripheral TCRbeta sequencing was intended to test whether TCR sequence diversity was altered and clonal T-cell expansion was caused by ivuxolimab. The paper describes the monotherapy dose-escalation part (N ≈ 51 patients) of the phase I trial of ivuxolimab. Findings and caveats that apply to the study as a whole: Low levels of normalized T-cell clonal expansion were also seen in some nonresponding patients. Partial responders in the 0.1-3.0 mg/kg groups had among the lowest normalized peripheral clonal expansion, especially among CD8+ T cells. At doses of 0.1 to 3.0 mg/kg, clonal expansion of both CD4+ and CD8+ T cells in blood was seen between baseline and week 6. Antigen specificity was not determined for the clonally expanded peripheral T cells. After ivuxolimab, CD8+ T cells had more expanded clones than CD4+ T cells on average.

The germline V end is reduced by 1 base and the J end by 7 bases; junction bases left unmatched: 9. The germline V gene encodes CDR1 SGHVS and CDR2 FNYEAQ. The CDR3 goes from the cysteine to the phenylalanine over 15 residues. Just CDR3 DNA is preserved here, 45 bases in frame from base 1. The trial excluded patients who had a history of autoimmune disease or were on systemic immunosuppression. Peripheral blood for TCR sequencing was drawn from every dose cohort at baseline, at cycle 4 day 1 and at cycle 7 day 1. The samples were drawn from a first-in-human, open-label, multicenter phase I dose-escalation trial of ivuxolimab. Adults with locally advanced or metastatic head and neck squamous cell, hepatocellular, melanoma or renal cell carcinoma were enrolled in the trial. Before TCR sequencing, CD4+ T cells and CD8+ T cells were sorted from peripheral blood as separate populations.

The receptor was derived from an adult with an advanced solid tumor such as melanoma, head and neck, liver or kidney cancer. The sample here was CD4+ or CD8+ T cells sorted from blood, taken in a trial of the OX40 agonist ivuxolimab. The sequence links TRBV7-6 to TRBJ1-2, and TRBD1 matches 7 of the central bases. The DNA sequence follows: TGTGCCAGCAGCTTAGACTTGACAGGGCTGGGTGGCTACACCTTC. This sequence encodes CASSLDLTGLGGYTF.